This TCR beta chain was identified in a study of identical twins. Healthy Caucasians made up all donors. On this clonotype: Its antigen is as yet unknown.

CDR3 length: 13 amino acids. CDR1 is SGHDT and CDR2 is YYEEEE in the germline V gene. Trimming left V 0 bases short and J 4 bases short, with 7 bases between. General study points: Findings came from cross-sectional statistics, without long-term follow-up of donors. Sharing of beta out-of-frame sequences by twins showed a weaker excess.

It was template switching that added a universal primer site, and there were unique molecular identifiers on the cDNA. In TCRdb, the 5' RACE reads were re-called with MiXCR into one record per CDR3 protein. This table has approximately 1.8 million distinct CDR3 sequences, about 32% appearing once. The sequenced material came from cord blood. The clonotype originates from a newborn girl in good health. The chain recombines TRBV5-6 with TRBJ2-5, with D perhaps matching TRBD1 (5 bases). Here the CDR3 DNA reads TGTGCCAGCAGCTTGGACAGGACAGAGACCCAGTACTTC. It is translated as CASSLDRTETQYF.